These 23 T cell receptor beta chains originate from one sample sequenced in a study of T cell changes during pregnancy in multiple sclerosis. TCRdb keeps only in-frame clones here, not all; method: immunoSEQ multiplex PCR. The data contain about 59,000 clones, over 85% of them singletons. Sequencing was performed on CD8+ T cells from peripheral blood mononuclear cells, taken in the third trimester of pregnancy. The receptors come from a female donor with multiple sclerosis, enrolled in a pregnancy study.

The chain joins TRBV28 to TRBJ1-2; D gene ambiguous. The CDR3 length is 12 residues. Germline-derived CDR1 and CDR2 are MDHEN and SYDVKM. Trimming left V 7 bases short and J 7 bases short, with 13 bases between. The CDR3 loop is CASIDEGRGYTF. CDR3 bases: TGTGCCAGCATCGATGAGGGCCGTGGCTACACCTTC.

In this sample, this clone turned up once. This CDR3 is CSAIPGQGYEQYF. CDR3 coding DNA: TGCAGCGCTATACCGGGACAGGGCTACGAGCAGTACTTC. The gene calls are TRBV29-1 and TRBJ2-7; 9 positions agree with TRBD1. Germline V lookup: CDR1 SQVTM, CDR2 ANQGSEA. The trim removed 7 bases at V and 3 bases at J, leaving 7 bases unmatched. The CDR3 has 13 residues.

The chain employs TRBV28 and TRBJ1-1, with TRBD1 matching over 7 bases. With V trimmed by 7 bases and J by 11 bases, 7 bases remained unmatched. Per the germline V gene, CDR1 is MDHEN and CDR2 is SYDVKM. The CDR3 is made up of 11 amino acids. CDR3 sequence: CASIFQGVAFF. The CDR3 DNA is TGTGCCAGCATATTTCAGGGGGTGGCTTTCTTT.

This rearrangement joins TRBV5-4 to TRBJ2-3; D might be TRBD2 (5 bases). Trimming stripped 1 base from V and 0 bases from J, with 12 bases between. In germline, CDR1 is SGHNT, CDR2 YYREEE (reference sequence). The CDR3 runs 16 residues. This CDR3 reads CASSLNVARSTDTQYF. CDR3 coding DNA: TGTGCCAGCAGCTTGAACGTAGCGCGTAGCACAGATACGCAGTATTTT.

The chain joins TRBV27 to TRBJ2-3; 9 nucleotides agree with TRBD2. This CDR3 contains 15 residues. CDR1 and CDR2 (germline): MNHEY, SMNVEV (reference sequence). After removal of 1 base from V and 5 bases from J, the junction contained 4 bases not matched to a gene. CDR3 nucleotide sequence: TGTGCCAGCAGTTTATTGCGGGAGGGCCTAGATACGCAGTATTTT. Protein sequence: CASSLLREGLDTQYF.

The chain is built from TRBV10-3 and TRBJ1-6; 8 bases fit TRBD1. The CDR3 sequence is 18 residues long. Germline V gene sequence: CDR1 ENHRY, CDR2 SYGVKD. V was clipped by 3 bases and J by 3 bases; unmatched bases: 10. The CDR3 region is CAISDGETGDDYNSPLHF. The CDR3 DNA reads TGTGCCATCAGTGACGGTGAGACAGGGGACGACTATAATTCACCCCTCCACTTT.

The gene calls are TRBV19 and TRBJ1-1, with no clear D. V lost 2 bases to trimming and J lost 1 base, with 11 bases between them. The germline V gene encodes CDR1 LNHDA and CDR2 SQIVND (reference sequence). The CDR3 runs 15 residues. The CDR3 DNA is TGTGCCAGTAGTATACTCCCAGGCACGAACACTGAAGCTTTCTTT. This codes for CASSILPGTNTEAFF.

The chain recombines TRBV19 with TRBJ2-1; 9 bases align to TRBD1. The V gene end was trimmed by 3 bases and the J gene end by 2 bases; junction bases not matched to a gene: 2. CDR1 and CDR2 from the germline V gene are LNHDA and SQIVND (reference sequence). The CDR3 covers 15 residues. The CDR3 loop is CASSMGQGTYNEQFF. Here the CDR3 DNA reads TGTGCCAGTAGTATGGGACAGGGTACCTACAATGAGCAGTTCTTC.

The V and J genes are TRBV10-2 and TRBJ2-2; 7 bases map to TRBD2. V lost 10 bases and J lost 2; bases outside the gene matches: 10. The CDR3 covers 15 residues. Germline CDR1 and CDR2: WSHSY and SAAADI. The CDR3 here is CATTTSTINTGELFF. CDR3 nucleotides: TGCGCCACCACGACTAGCACGATAAACACCGGGGAGCTGTTTTTT.

This clone was counted a single time. This chain connects TRBV12-5 to TRBJ2-3; 8 bases fit TRBD2. Germline-derived CDR1 and CDR2 are LGHNT and FRNRAP. The CDR3 covers 16 residues. The J segment lost 2 bases and the V segment lost 0 bases, leaving 4 bases of the junction unmatched. DNA of the CDR3: TGTGCTAGTGGTTTGGTTGGTAGCGGGACCACAGATACGCAGTATTTT. Its translation: CASGLVGSGTTDTQYF.

This clone was seen just once. V is TRBV11-2 and J is TRBJ1-4; 7 bases are shared with TRBD1. CDR3 length: 14 residues. The germline CDR1 and CDR2 sequences are SGHAT and FQNNGV. With V trimmed by 5 bases and J by 3 bases, 3 bases remained unmatched. The CDR3 reads CASSPGQANEKLFF. The CDR3, as DNA: TGTGCCAGCAGCCCAGGACAGGCTAATGAAAAACTGTTTTTT.

The genes are TRBV27 and TRBJ2-5, with D possibly matching TRBD1 (6 bases). Looked up from germline, CDR1 is MNHEY and CDR2 is SMNVEV (reference sequence). Deletions cut 5 bases from V and 4 bases from J, with 14 bases between. This CDR3 spans 14 amino acids. CDR3 in amino acids: CASSPLVQGETQYF. CDR3 sequence (DNA): TGTGCCAGCAGTCCTCTCGTACAGGGAGAGACCCAGTACTTC.

V gene TRBV15 combines with J gene TRBJ2-1, with TRBD2 identical over 14 bases. The CDR3 is made up of 16 amino acids. Looked up from germline, CDR1 is LNHNV and CDR2 is YYDKDF (reference sequence). The V segment lost 6 bases and the J segment 6 bases; nucleotides outside the gene matches: 7. The CDR3 sequence: CATRGLAGVKGNEQFF. CDR3 bases: TGTGCCACCAGGGGACTAGCGGGAGTCAAGGGCAATGAGCAGTTCTTC.

The rearrangement links TRBV6-1 to TRBJ2-7; 8 positions agree with TRBD2. Germline lookup yields CDR1 MNHNS and CDR2 SASEGT. This CDR3 comprises 16 residues. V dropped 6 bases and J dropped 2; count of bases not matched to a gene: 12. The CDR3 sequence is CASSEKTSVYPYEQYF. The CDR3 nucleotides are TGTGCCAGCAGCGAAAAGACTAGCGTGTATCCCTACGAGCAGTACTTC.

The chain combines TRBV27 with TRBJ2-3, with TRBD1 identical over 8 bases. From germline, CDR1 is MNHEY and CDR2 SMNVEV (reference sequence). The CDR3 loop spans 16 amino acids. Trimming took 5 bases from V and 6 from J; bases not matched to a gene: 13. CDR3 region: CASSHQTGVTFDTQYF. The CDR3 bases are TGTGCCAGCAGTCACCAGACAGGGGTAACTTTTGATACGCAGTATTTT.

The chain has TRBV6-5 and TRBJ2-3; 12 bases map to TRBD2. Germline CDR1 MNHEY, CDR2 SVGAGI. CDR3 length: 14 residues. The V gene end was trimmed by 5 bases and the J gene end by 10 bases; junction bases not matched to a gene: 7. The CDR3 spells CASSPRLAGEAQYF. The DNA of the CDR3 is TGTGCCAGCAGTCCTCGACTAGCGGGAGAGGCGCAGTATTTT.

The J gene is TRBJ2-2, the V gene TRBV2, with 8 bases fitting TRBD2. Trimming removed 3 bases from V and 5 bases from J; junction bases left unmatched: 11. The CDR3 extends over 17 amino acids. The germline CDR1 and CDR2 sequences are SNHLY and FYNNEI. The CDR3 sequence is CASSEVREAPGTGELFF. The CDR3 nucleotides read TGTGCCAGCAGTGAGGTGCGGGAGGCCCCTGGGACCGGGGAGCTGTTTTTT.

The rearrangement uses TRBV4-3 and TRBJ2-2; 8 nucleotides align to TRBD2. This CDR3 has 17 amino acids. CDR1 and CDR2 from the germline V gene are LGHNA and YSLEER. J lost 5 bases, V lost 0 bases, and 8 bases had no gene match. The DNA for the CDR3 is TGCGCCAGCAGCCAAGATCTGGCGGGAGGAGGGACCGGGGAGCTGTTTTTT. Its protein is CASSQDLAGGGTGELFF.

This chain uses TRBV7-9 with TRBJ1-1; no clear D gene. Trimming pared 3 bases from V and 0 bases from J, leaving 17 bases between. The CDR3 extends over 17 amino acids. The germline V gene encodes CDR1 SEHNR and CDR2 FQNEAQ (reference sequence). The DNA of the CDR3 is TGTGCCAGCAGCTTCGTCAGAACGATCCCGATGAACACTGAAGCTTTCTTT. It codes for CASSFVRTIPMNTEAFF.

V is TRBV27 and J is TRBJ2-2, with 7 bases identical to TRBD2. The CDR3 is 15 amino acids. The germline CDR1 and CDR2 sequences are MNHEY and SMNVEV (reference sequence). J lost 2 bases, V lost 3 bases, and 3 bases had no gene match. CDR3 in DNA: TGTGCCAGCAGTTTCCAGCGGGGTAACACCGGGGAGCTGTTTTTT. Translating it yields CASSFQRGNTGELFF.

The chain combines TRBV4-1 with TRBJ1-1; possible D gene TRBD1, 6 bases. Per germline, CDR1 MGHRA and CDR2 YSYEKL. V was shortened by 0 bases and J by 10 bases, with 18 bases between the two germline ends. This CDR3 comprises 15 residues. The CDR3 loop reads CASSQEWQGSRGAFF. In DNA, the CDR3 is TGCGCCAGCAGCCAAGAGTGGCAGGGGTCAAGGGGAGCTTTCTTT.

The count of this clone is one. The chain couples TRBV5-6 to TRBJ1-1, with a tentative D call TRBD1 (6 bases). The germline V gene has CDR1 SGHDT and CDR2 YYEEEE. This CDR3 has 14 residues. V gave up 1 base and J gave up 3 bases, with 10 bases separating them. CDR3 sequence: CASSLFRGYTEAFF. The DNA of the CDR3 is TGTGCCAGCAGCTTGTTCAGGGGATACACTGAAGCTTTCTTT.

This rearrangement joins TRBV28 to TRBJ2-7, with 10 bases that match TRBD1. V dropped 4 bases and J dropped 7; count of bases not matched to a gene: 7. The V gene's germline CDR1 is MDHEN and CDR2 SYDVKM. The CDR3 has 14 residues. DNA of the CDR3: TGTGCCAGCAGTTCAGGACAGGGGGTATGGGAGCAGTACTTC. Protein sequence: CASSSGQGVWEQYF.